What follows are 29 T cell receptor beta chains derived from one specimen sequenced in a study of cytomegalovirus exposure and HLA in healthy donors. With 60 Vbeta and 13 Jbeta primers, the PCR was carried out. Some clones are missing from TCRdb's copy, which holds only in-frame ones; the method was immunoSEQ multiplex PCR. The sample has under 250,000 clones, 75% to 90% seen once. Sequencing was carried out using PBMCs. Receptors originate from a woman between 35 and 50 years old in good health and CMV-seronegative.

V is TRBV27 and J is TRBJ2-7, with D possibly matching TRBD2 (5 bases). The CDR3 runs 13 residues. V lost 3 bases to trimming and J lost 4 bases, with 10 bases between them. The germline V gene has CDR1 MNHEY and CDR2 SMNVEV (reference sequence). CDR3 DNA: TGTGCCAGCAGTTTGAATCGGAGGTACGAGCAGTACTTC. This codes for CASSLNRRYEQYF.

The V call is TRBV2, the J call TRBJ2-7; 12 bases are shared with TRBD1. Germline CDR1 is SNHLY and CDR2 is FYNNEI. With V trimmed by 6 bases and J by 2 bases, 8 bases remained unmatched. This CDR3 is 16 amino acids long. The CDR3 nucleotides are TGTGCCAGCAGCGGGACAGGGGGCCCGATTACCTACGAGCAGTACTTC. Translating gives CASSGTGGPITYEQYF. The full variable domain, rest sourced from reference TRBV2 and TRBJ2-7, is EPEVTQTPSHQVTQMGQEVILRCVPISNHLYFYWYRQILGQKVEFLVSFYNNEISEKSEIFDDQFSVERPDGSNFTLKIRSTKLEDSAMYFCASSGTGGPITYEQYFGPGTRLTVT.

The chain is built from TRBV19 and TRBJ1-2; weak D call: TRBD1 (5 bases). From germline, CDR1 is LNHDA and CDR2 SQIVND (reference sequence). The CDR3 length is 14 residues. Trimming cost V 3 bases and J 1 base, with 9 bases left between them. CDR3 loop: CASSISQGNYGYTF. The CDR3 nucleotides are TGTGCCAGTAGTATTTCGCAGGGTAACTATGGCTACACCTTC.

J is TRBJ1-1 and V is TRBV6-6; D is unclear. V shed 2 bases and J shed 10 bases, with 14 bases lying between them. CDR3 length: 13 residues. Germline V gene data show CDR1 as MNHNY and CDR2 as SVGAGI (reference sequence). The CDR3 bases are TGTGCCAGCAGTTACCGCCCCCGGGATCGAGCTTTCTTT. Its protein product is CASSYRPRDRAFF.

The V call is TRBV7-9, the J call TRBJ1-1; no definite D call. The CDR3 totals 11 residues. Per the germline V gene, CDR1 is SEHNR and CDR2 is FQNEAQ (reference sequence). The germline V and J ends were trimmed by 5 bases and 7 bases, with 8 bases remaining between them. The CDR3, as DNA: TGTGCCAGCAGCAGGCAGCGTGAAGCTTTCTTT. Translating it yields CASSRQREAFF. Full variable domain (missing parts from reference TRBV7-9 and TRBJ1-1): DTGVSQNPRHKITKRGQNVTFRCDPISEHNRLYWYRQTLGQGPEFLTYFQNEAQLEKSRLLSDRFSAERPKGSFSTLEIQRTEQGDSAMYLCASSRQREAFFGQGTRLTVV.

V usage is TRBV11-3 and J usage is TRBJ2-3; 9 bases line up with TRBD2. Germline CDR1 is SGHNT and CDR2 is YENEEA. The CDR3 contains 16 residues. Trimming at V came to 4 bases and at J to 5 bases, leaving 10 bases not matched to a gene. The CDR3 DNA reads TGTGCCAGCAGCTCTGGGACTAGCACTCGACAAGATACGCAGTATTTT. As protein: CASSSGTSTRQDTQYF.

CDR3 protein: CASSSPRGGGNTEAFF. CDR3 DNA sequence: TGTGCCAGCAGCTCCCCTCGGGGGGGAGGGAACACTGAAGCTTTCTTT. The chain uses TRBV7-9 and TRBJ1-1, with a tentative D call TRBD1 (5 bases). The CDR3 extends over 16 amino acids. Deletions cut 4 bases from V and 1 base from J, with 16 bases between. The V gene's germline CDR1 is SEHNR and CDR2 FQNEAQ (reference sequence).

J is TRBJ1-1 and V is TRBV27, with a tentative D call TRBD1 (6 bases). The V gene lost 2 bases and the J gene lost 0 bases, with 13 bases spanning the gap. Germline CDR1 reads MNHEY; CDR2 reads SMNVEV (reference sequence). The length of the CDR3 is 16 residues. The CDR3 DNA reads as TGTGCCAGCAGTTTACTGGGAACAGGGTTGAACACTGAAGCTTTCTTT. Amino acid sequence: CASSLLGTGLNTEAFF.

The J gene is TRBJ1-1, the V gene TRBV29-1; tentative D call: TRBD1 (5 bases). Germline assignment: CDR1 SQVTM and CDR2 ANQGSEA. This CDR3 is 13 amino acids long. The V and J ends lost 1 base and 2 bases respectively, with 8 bases between them. CDR3 nucleotide sequence: TGCAGCGTTGAAGTGACAGCCAACACTGAAGCTTTCTTT. Its translation is CSVEVTANTEAFF. Using reference TRBV29-1 and TRBJ1-1 for the parts outside the CDR3, the full variable domain is SAVISQKPSRDICQRGTSLTIQCQVDSQVTMMFWYRQQPGQSLTLIATANQGSEATYESGFVIDKFPISRPNLTFSTLTVSNMSPEDSSIYLCSVEVTANTEAFFGQGTRLTVV.

The V and J genes are TRBV15 and TRBJ1-5; 10 nucleotides match TRBD1. J gave up 2 bases and V 0 bases, and 16 bases lay outside the gene matches. Per the germline V gene, CDR1 is LNHNV and CDR2 is YYDKDF (reference sequence). This CDR3 has 21 residues. This chain's CDR3 is CATSRDLRPGQGTSRNQPQHF. The CDR3 DNA is TGTGCCACCAGCAGAGACCTTAGACCGGGACAGGGGACATCACGCAATCAGCCCCAGCATTTT.

The chain combines TRBV27 with TRBJ2-7, with TRBD2 matching over 10 bases. With V trimmed by 5 bases and J by 4 bases, 8 bases remained unmatched. This CDR3 is 15 amino acids long. Looked up from germline, CDR1 is MNHEY and CDR2 is SMNVEV (reference sequence). CDR3 nucleotide sequence: TGTGCCAGCAGTAGTTGGACTAGCGGAGGATACGAGCAGTACTTC. It specifies CASSSWTSGGYEQYF.

This clone was seen only a few times. The V call is TRBV5-4, the J call TRBJ2-6; the D gene is possibly TRBD1 (6 bases). This CDR3 contains 14 residues. Germline loops: CDR1 SGHNT, CDR2 YYREEE (reference sequence). V dropped 3 bases and J dropped 2 bases, with 6 bases sitting between them. CDR3 sequence (DNA): TGTGCCAGCAGCTGGACAGCTGGGGCCAACGTCCTGACTTTC. Translating gives CASSWTAGANVLTF.

The chain employs TRBV5-4 and TRBJ1-1; D is undetermined. In germline, CDR1 is SGHNT, CDR2 YYREEE (reference sequence). Trimming pared 2 bases from V and 1 base from J, leaving 6 bases between. The CDR3 covers 13 residues. As DNA, the CDR3 is TGTGCCAGCAGCTTACAGCCGAACACTGAAGCTTTCTTT. Translating it yields CASSLQPNTEAFF.

This clone was counted a few times. The rearrangement uses TRBV5-1 and TRBJ2-3; TRBD2 matches 7 bases. CDR1 and CDR2 (germline): SGHRS, YFSETQ. Trimming removed 4 bases from V and 0 bases from J; junction bases left unmatched: 8. This CDR3 has 16 amino acids. The CDR3 reads CASSLTSGKSTDTQYF. For the CDR3, the DNA is TGCGCCAGCAGCCTGACGAGCGGGAAGAGCACAGATACGCAGTATTTT.

The table lists this clone with a count of one. The V call is TRBV29-1, the J call TRBJ1-4; 10 bases are shared with TRBD1. This CDR3 is 14 amino acids long. V gave up 7 bases and J gave up 2 bases; unmatched junction bases: 4. Germline assignment: CDR1 SQVTM and CDR2 ANQGSEA. The CDR3 loop reads CSAGTGVTNEKLFF. CDR3 DNA sequence: TGCAGCGCCGGGACAGGGGTCACTAATGAAAAACTGTTTTTT.

The J gene is TRBJ2-7, the V gene TRBV6-5, with TRBD1 as a possible D gene (5 bases). V was pared by 1 base and J by 3 bases, with 10 bases between. The CDR3 is made up of 14 amino acids. Germline V gene lookup returns CDR1 MNHEY and CDR2 SVGAGI. CDR3 sequence reads: CASSYLGASYEQYF. CDR3 DNA sequence: TGTGCCAGCAGTTACTTAGGGGCGAGCTACGAGCAGTACTTC.

V is TRBV9 and J is TRBJ2-1; TRBD2 is a possible D gene (5 bases). Trimming took off 0 bases at V and 3 bases at J, with 13 bases between the two ends. Per germline, CDR1 SGDLS and CDR2 YYNGEE. The CDR3 runs to 16 residues. CDR3 loop: CASSVAGSGDYNEQFF. CDR3 sequence (DNA): TGTGCCAGCAGCGTAGCTGGGAGCGGAGACTACAATGAGCAGTTCTTC.

This chain connects TRBV9 to TRBJ2-1, with 12 bases that match TRBD2. Germline CDR1 SGDLS, CDR2 YYNGEE. V shed 3 bases and J 5 bases; nucleotides not matched to a gene: 6. This CDR3 has 16 residues. The CDR3 bases are TGTGCCAGCAGCGCAGAGCTAGCGGGAGGGAACAATGAGCAGTTCTTC. It encodes CASSAELAGGNNEQFF.

J is TRBJ2-2 and V is TRBV25-1; D gene ambiguous. V dropped 4 bases and J dropped 4 bases, with 7 bases sitting between them. Germline-derived CDR1 and CDR2 are MGHDK and SYGVNS. This CDR3 contains 13 residues. CDR3: CASSVSVTGELFF. Here the CDR3 DNA reads TGTGCCAGCAGTGTTTCGGTCACCGGGGAGCTGTTTTTT.

This clone turned up a few times. CDR3 sequence: CAIGTGGVDSTDTQYF. The CDR3 coding sequence is TGTGCCATCGGGACAGGGGGGGTGGATAGCACAGATACGCAGTATTTT. The rearrangement uses TRBV10-3 and TRBJ2-3; 11 nucleotides agree with TRBD1. Germline CDR1 is ENHRY and CDR2 is SYGVKD. The trim removed 8 bases at V and 0 bases at J, leaving 7 bases unmatched. This CDR3 is built from 16 residues.

The CDR3 protein is CASSGTGKETQYF. CDR3 sequence (DNA): TGTGCCAGCAGCGGGACAGGCAAAGAGACCCAGTACTTC. V gene TRBV4-2 combines with J gene TRBJ2-5; TRBD1 matches 8 bases. Germline V gene sequence: CDR1 LGHNA, CDR2 YNFKEQ. V shed 5 bases and J 3 bases; nucleotides not matched to a gene: 2. There are 13 residues in the CDR3.

This clone came up once. The chain has TRBV29-1 and TRBJ2-5, with TRBD2 matching 11 bases. The CDR3 runs to 18 residues. V shed 0 bases and J 0 bases; nucleotides not matched to a gene: 9. The germline CDR1 and CDR2 sequences are SQVTM and ANQGSEA. The CDR3 sequence is CSVEDPGGLAEYQETQYF. The CDR3 nucleotides are TGCAGCGTTGAAGACCCGGGGGGACTAGCGGAGTACCAAGAGACCCAGTACTTC.

The V and J genes are TRBV5-1 and TRBJ1-5; a weak D match, TRBD1 (6 bases). The V and J ends lost 0 bases and 7 bases respectively, with 14 bases between them. CDR1 and CDR2 from the germline V gene are SGHRS and YFSETQ. The CDR3 spans 15 residues. DNA of the CDR3: TGCGCCAGCAGCTTGGGAACAGGGCGGGTGCAGCCCCAGCATTTT. Protein sequence: CASSLGTGRVQPQHF.

The chain carries TRBV27 and TRBJ2-3, with unresolved D. Germline CDR1 reads MNHEY; CDR2 reads SMNVEV (reference sequence). The CDR3 is 14 amino acids. V was shortened by 4 bases and J by 0 bases, with 8 bases between the two germline ends. The CDR3 region is CASSSIPSTDTQYF. CDR3 DNA: TGTGCCAGCAGTTCAATCCCCAGCACAGATACGCAGTATTTT.

The chain joins TRBV4-1 to TRBJ2-1; 14 nucleotides line up with TRBD2. J lost 8 bases, V lost 0 bases, and 15 bases had no gene match. The CDR3 has 20 amino acids. The germline V gene encodes CDR1 MGHRA and CDR2 YSYEKL. The CDR3 spells CASSQDASQGTSGSSHEQFF. CDR3 DNA sequence: TGCGCCAGCAGCCAAGATGCTTCGCAAGGGACTAGCGGGAGTTCCCATGAGCAGTTCTTC.

The gene calls are TRBV11-2 and TRBJ2-3; TRBD1 might be the D (5 bases). CDR1 is SGHAT, CDR2 FQNNGV, per germline. The CDR3 is 16 residues long. V was trimmed by 1 base and J by 2 bases, leaving 13 bases between them. CDR3 protein: CASSLVRAVDTDTQYF. The CDR3 bases are TGTGCCAGCAGCTTAGTCAGGGCAGTTGACACAGATACGCAGTATTTT.

The rearrangement joins TRBV13 to TRBJ2-7; 13 bases are shared with TRBD2. Germline V gene data show CDR1 as PRHDT and CDR2 as FYEKMQ (reference sequence). The length of the CDR3 is 20 residues. V trimming: 4 bases; J trimming: 0 bases; junction bases outside the gene matches: 15. The CDR3 reads CASSSSGLAGAGVSSYEQYF. CDR3 sequence (DNA): TGTGCCAGCAGCTCTTCAGGACTAGCGGGAGCCGGGGTTAGCTCCTACGAGCAGTACTTC.

The chain joins TRBV19 to TRBJ1-1; maybe TRBD1 (6 bases). With 4 bases removed from V and 6 bases from J, the gap between germline ends came to 24 bases. The CDR3 length is 17 residues. The germline CDR1 and CDR2 sequences are LNHDA and SQIVND (reference sequence). In DNA form, the CDR3 reads TGTGCCAGTAGTACAGACGGGACAAGGCCGGGGGGGGCTGAAGCTTTCTTT. Its protein is CASSTDGTRPGGAEAFF.

The chain links TRBV6-1 to TRBJ2-7; possibly TRBD1 for D (6 bases). Germline V gene sequence: CDR1 MNHNS, CDR2 SASEGT. Trimming left V 4 bases short and J 2 bases short, with 12 bases between. This CDR3 region has 14 residues. The CDR3 DNA reads as TGTGCCAGCAGTGGGGGGACATCTCCCTACGAGCAGTACTTC. This sequence encodes CASSGGTSPYEQYF.